These 7 T cell receptor beta chains share one sample of origin, sequenced in a study of blood T cell repertoires in COVID-19. Sequencing used immunoSEQ multiplex PCR; TCRdb keeps in-frame clones, though not all of them. The sample shows about 330,000 clones, about 87% of them seen only once. Specimen: peripheral blood. The receptor source for this set is a young man with COVID-19, enrolled during active disease.

This chain links TRBV29-1 with TRBJ1-1; a weak D match, TRBD1 (6 bases). With 7 bases removed from V and 0 bases from J, the gap between germline ends came to 12 bases. The CDR3 runs to 13 residues. Germline-derived CDR1 and CDR2 are SQVTM and ANQGSEA. CDR3 sequence (DNA): TGCAGCGCTCCGGACAGTATGAACACTGAAGCTTTCTTT. It translates to CSAPDSMNTEAFF.

The chain links TRBV4-1 to TRBJ1-1; TRBD1 is a possible D gene (6 bases). V was cut by 0 bases and J by 6 bases, with 14 bases left in between. This CDR3 contains 15 residues. CDR1 and CDR2 (germline): MGHRA, YSYEKL. CDR3 region: CASSQDPGAGAEAFF. CDR3 DNA: TGCGCCAGCAGCCAAGACCCAGGGGCCGGCGCTGAAGCTTTCTTT.

This chain uses TRBV29-1 with TRBJ1-2; TRBD1 agrees at 7 bases. The CDR3 has 11 amino acids. V trimming: 7 bases; J trimming: 3 bases; junction bases outside the gene matches: 2. Germline CDR1 SQVTM, CDR2 ANQGSEA. The CDR3, as DNA: TGCAGCGCCAGGGGGGACTATGGCTACACCTTC. Translating it yields CSARGDYGYTF. Full variable domain (remainder filled in from reference TRBV29-1 and TRBJ1-2): SAVISQKPSRDICQRGTSLTIQCQVDSQVTMMFWYRQQPGQSLTLIATANQGSEATYESGFVIDKFPISRPNLTFSTLTVSNMSPEDSSIYLCSARGDYGYTFGSGTRLTVV.

This chain connects TRBV5-1 to TRBJ2-3; D perhaps matches TRBD2 (5 bases). There are 17 residues in the CDR3. Trimming removed 1 base from V and 0 bases from J, with 15 bases in between. Looked up from germline, CDR1 is SGHRS and CDR2 is YFSETQ. The CDR3 region has the DNA TGCGCCAGCAGCTTGCTGTCTTCCGGACTGAGCACAGATACGCAGTATTTT. Translation: CASSLLSSGLSTDTQYF.

The chain uses TRBV12-5 and TRBJ2-3, with 8 bases aligning to TRBD1. The V gene's germline CDR1 is LGHNT and CDR2 FRNRAP. V lost 6 bases, J lost 3 bases, and 5 bases stayed unmatched. This CDR3 is 14 amino acids long. For the CDR3, the DNA is TGTGCTAGTGGGACAGGGGTGCGTACAGATACGCAGTATTTT. Residues: CASGTGVRTDTQYF.

V and J are TRBV5-1 and TRBJ2-6; 9 bases line up with TRBD2. CDR3 length equals 20 residues. Germline trimming cut 2 bases from V and 0 bases from J; bases unmatched to any gene: 12. Germline CDR1 SGHRS, CDR2 YFSETQ. In nucleotides, the CDR3 is TGCGCCAGCAGCTTACCCCTGACACTAGCGGGCGACTCTGGGGCCAACGTCCTGACTTTC. Its protein product is CASSLPLTLAGDSGANVLTF.

This clone was seen once. This chain connects TRBV6-4 to TRBJ2-1; D is undetermined. The CDR3 sequence is 14 residues long. The ends were cut back, 6 bases at V and 7 bases at J, with 16 bases in the middle. Germline V lookup: CDR1 MRHNA, CDR2 SNTAGT. DNA for the CDR3: TGTGCCAGCAGCTCCACCCTGACAACGAATGAGCAGTTCTTC. Amino acid sequence: CASSSTLTTNEQFF.